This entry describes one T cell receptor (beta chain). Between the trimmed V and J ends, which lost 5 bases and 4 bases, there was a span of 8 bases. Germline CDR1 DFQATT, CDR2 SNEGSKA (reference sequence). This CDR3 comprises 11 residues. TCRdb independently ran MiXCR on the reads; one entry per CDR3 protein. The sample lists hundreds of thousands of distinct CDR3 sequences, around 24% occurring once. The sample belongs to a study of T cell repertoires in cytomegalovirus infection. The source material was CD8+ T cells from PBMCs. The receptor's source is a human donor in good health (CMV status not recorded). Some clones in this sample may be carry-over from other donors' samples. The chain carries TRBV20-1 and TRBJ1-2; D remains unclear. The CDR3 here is CSASGSYGYTF. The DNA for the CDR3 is TGCAGTGCTTCCGGGAGCTATGGCTACACCTTC.